This T cell receptor beta chain emerged from a study of T cells in Graves' hyperthyroidism and ophthalmopathy. Study-level findings and limits: A 13 V-J signature model discriminated ophthalmopathy versus stable hyperthyroidism.

The CDR3 consists of 13 residues. V was cut by 5 bases and J by 5 bases, with 13 bases left in between. In germline, CDR1 is LNHDA, CDR2 SQIVND (reference sequence). RNA transcripts were the template for amplifying TCR beta CDR3 regions. The HTBI set primed first-round TCR CDR3 RT-PCR. TCRdb independently ran MiXCR on the multiplex PCR reads; one entry per CDR3 protein. Here the sample spans 600,000 or so distinct CDR3 sequences, about 16% being singletons. A remark on this clonotype: Its specificity is unknown.

This receptor was identified in a woman under 40 with Graves' hyperthyroidism. The chain recombines TRBV19 with TRBJ2-7, with D unclear. The specimen was blood. The CDR3, as DNA: TGTGCCAGTAGTCGTGCTTTGTCCCACGAGCAGTACTTC. It yields the protein CASSRALSHEQYF.